These 26 T cell receptor beta chains were all obtained from the same sample, sequenced in a study of blood T cell repertoires in COVID-19. The protocol was immunoSEQ multiplex PCR, while the TCRdb copy is restricted to in-frame clones and leaves out a portion. Of about 170,000 clones listed, around four fifths are singletons. Sequencing input: peripheral blood. These receptors came from a woman aged 70-85 years who had recovered from COVID-19.

The chain carries TRBV27 and TRBJ2-3, with unresolved D. Trimming took 4 bases from V and 6 from J, leaving 8 bases between them. The V gene's germline CDR1 is MNHEY and CDR2 SMNVEV (reference sequence). The CDR3 has 12 amino acids. The CDR3 protein is CASSYGWDTQYF. Here the CDR3 DNA reads TGTGCCAGCAGTTACGGGTGGGATACGCAGTATTTT.

V usage is TRBV7-9 and J usage is TRBJ2-7, with 7 bases lining up with TRBD1. Germline CDR1 is SEHNR and CDR2 is FQNEAQ (reference sequence). After removal of 4 bases from V and 2 bases from J, the junction contained 14 bases not matched to a gene. This CDR3 region has 17 residues. The CDR3 bases are TGTGCCAGCAGCTCCATTACCATCAACAGGGGACCCTACGAGCAGTACTTC. Translating it yields CASSSITINRGPYEQYF.

This clone was seen a single time. At one boundary the junction diverges from the germline segment, which might be a read error. Here the CDR3 reads CASSHPGGSPAF. The CDR3 bases are TGTGCCAGCAGCCACCCCGGGGGGTCCCCGGCCTTC. The rearrangement joins TRBV4-2 to TRBJ2-7, with 7 bases lining up with TRBD2. CDR3 length: 12 amino acids. Per the germline V gene, CDR1 is LGHNA and CDR2 is YNFKEQ.

This sequence joins TRBV3-1 (or the pseudogene TRBV3-2) and TRBJ2-5, with TRBD1 as a possible D gene (5 bases). Germline-derived CDR1 and CDR2 are LGHDT and YNNKEL (reference sequence). Trimming removed 5 bases at V and 9 bases at J, with 10 bases between. CDR3 length: 11 amino acids. This chain's CDR3 is CASSGPRAQYF. The CDR3 nucleotides read TGTGCCAGCAGCGGGCCCAGGGCCCAGTACTTC.

The V and J genes are TRBV11-2 and TRBJ2-5; possibly TRBD2 for D (5 bases). Germline-derived CDR1 and CDR2 are SGHAT and FQNNGV. V lost 5 bases, J lost 3 bases, and 10 bases lay in between. The CDR3 has 13 amino acids. The CDR3 DNA is TGTGCCAGCAGCCCAACTAGAGAAGAGACCCAGTACTTC. Its translation is CASSPTREETQYF.

V and J are TRBV5-1 and TRBJ2-1, with TRBD2 identical over 14 bases. The CDR3 covers 16 residues. Germline values: CDR1 SGHRS, CDR2 YFSETQ. With V trimmed by 4 bases and J by 8 bases, 8 bases remained unmatched. CDR3 protein: CASSQGTSGSTYEQFF. The CDR3 DNA is TGCGCCAGCAGCCAGGGGACTAGCGGGAGTACCTATGAGCAGTTCTTC.

The chain couples TRBV5-1 to TRBJ1-1; 11 bases are shared with TRBD1. The J segment lost 5 bases and the V segment lost 0 bases, leaving 6 bases of the junction unmatched. The length of the CDR3 is 16 residues. Germline CDR1 reads SGHRS; CDR2 reads YFSETQ. CDR3 bases: TGCGCCAGCAGCTTGGTTACGGGGACAGGGGGAACTGAAGCTTTCTTT. The encoded protein is CASSLVTGTGGTEAFF.

The genes are TRBV5-1 and TRBJ1-1; possibly TRBD1 for D (6 bases). This CDR3 spans 14 amino acids. Germline V gene lookup returns CDR1 SGHRS and CDR2 YFSETQ. V was pared by 6 bases and J by 1 base, with 13 bases between. CDR3 in amino acids: CASTPQGTNTEAFF. The CDR3 bases are TGCGCCAGCACCCCACAGGGAACGAACACTGAAGCTTTCTTT.

The rearrangement joins TRBV20-1 to TRBJ2-3; 9 bases line up with TRBD2. J lost 8 bases, V lost 3 bases, and 9 bases had no gene match. Germline V gene lookup returns CDR1 DFQATT and CDR2 SNEGSKA (reference sequence). The CDR3 contains 14 residues. The CDR3 sequence is CSASGTSMSGTQYF. DNA for the CDR3: TGCAGTGCTAGTGGGACTAGCATGTCGGGTACGCAGTATTTT.

The J gene is TRBJ2-6, the V gene TRBV29-1; 10 bases map to TRBD1. The CDR3 length is 16 residues. Germline CDR1 is SQVTM and CDR2 is ANQGSEA. After removal of 7 bases from V and 1 base from J, the junction contained 7 bases not matched to a gene. The CDR3 loop is CSAQDRGGSGANVLTF. The CDR3 coding sequence is TGCAGCGCCCAGGACAGGGGGGGGTCTGGGGCCAACGTCCTGACTTTC.

This clone turned up a few times. The chain combines TRBV7-8 with TRBJ1-1; TRBD1 is a possible D gene (5 bases). Between the trimmed V and J ends, which lost 5 bases and 4 bases, there was a span of 11 bases. This CDR3 has 13 amino acids. Germline CDR1 reads SGHVS; CDR2 reads FQNEAQ. The CDR3 loop is CASSPGGATEAFF. As DNA, the CDR3 is TGTGCCAGCAGCCCCGGTGGGGCCACTGAAGCTTTCTTT.

The chain combines TRBV5-1 with TRBJ1-5; tentatively, D is TRBD1 (5 bases). Trimming removed 0 bases at V and 6 bases at J, with 10 bases between. This CDR3 is built from 14 residues. Germline CDR1 SGHRS, CDR2 YFSETQ. The CDR3 is CASSLDQGVQPQHF. For the CDR3, the DNA is TGCGCCAGCAGCTTGGATCAGGGTGTTCAGCCCCAGCATTTT.

V and J are TRBV5-4 and TRBJ1-1; TRBD1 aligns across 9 bases. Trimming at V came to 4 bases and at J to 6 bases, leaving 13 bases not matched to a gene. The CDR3 length is 16 residues. Germline V CDR1 and CDR2: SGHNT, YYREEE (reference sequence). CDR3 loop: CASSPRQGEGESEAFF. CDR3 sequence (DNA): TGTGCCAGCAGCCCGAGACAGGGGGAAGGGGAATCTGAAGCTTTCTTT.

V gene TRBV6-5 combines with J gene TRBJ2-5, with TRBD1 matching over 9 bases. V lost 7 bases to trimming and J lost 2 bases; unmatched junction nucleotides: 8. Germline CDR1 reads MNHEY; CDR2 reads SVGAGI. The CDR3 totals 15 residues. CDR3 loop: CASTRPGQGQETQYF. As DNA, the CDR3 is TGTGCCAGCACCAGACCGGGACAGGGACAAGAGACCCAGTACTTC.

This chain uses TRBV28 with TRBJ2-1; weak D call: TRBD2 (6 bases). There are 14 residues in the CDR3. Germline CDR1 MDHEN, CDR2 SYDVKM. V lost 3 bases and J 5 bases, leaving 11 bases between the germline ends. The CDR3 loop reads CASSFVAAHNEQFF. As DNA, the CDR3 is TGTGCCAGCAGTTTTGTAGCGGCCCACAATGAGCAGTTCTTC.

The V and J genes are TRBV25-1 and TRBJ1-6, with D uncertain. There are 15 residues in the CDR3. With 6 bases removed from V and 8 bases from J, the gap between germline ends came to 17 bases. CDR1 and CDR2 from the germline V gene are MGHDK and SYGVNS. In DNA, the CDR3 is TGTGCCAGCAGGCCCCCGGAGGGCTCGGATTCACCCCTCCACTTT. Its protein product is CASRPPEGSDSPLHF.

This chain uses TRBV18 with TRBJ1-1, with TRBD1 as a possible D gene (5 bases). Germline V gene sequence: CDR1 KGHSH, CDR2 LQKENI. CDR3 length: 14 amino acids. V lost 4 bases and J lost 0, with 9 bases in between. CDR3 residues: CASSRGGMNTEAFF. The CDR3 DNA reads as TGTGCCAGCTCACGTGGGGGGATGAACACTGAAGCTTTCTTT.

The chain recombines TRBV11-2 with TRBJ1-2, with D possibly TRBD1 on 6 matching bases. V was cut by 5 bases and J by 4 bases, with 17 bases left in between. CDR3 length: 15 amino acids. The germline V gene encodes CDR1 SGHAT and CDR2 FQNNGV. CDR3 bases: TGTGCCAGCAGCCCACAATTCCCAGGGGTCTATGGCTACACCTTC. Amino acid sequence: CASSPQFPGVYGYTF.

V gene TRBV28 combines with J gene TRBJ1-2; D is possibly TRBD1 (5 bases). The V and J ends lost 7 bases and 3 bases respectively, with 12 bases between them. The CDR3 sequence is 13 residues long. The germline gives CDR1 MDHEN, CDR2 SYDVKM. The CDR3 loop is CASTRETYYGYTF. CDR3 bases: TGTGCCAGCACCAGGGAAACCTACTATGGCTACACCTTC.

The V and J genes are TRBV5-4 and TRBJ1-1; TRBD1 is a possible D gene (6 bases). The CDR3 extends over 15 amino acids. Germline values: CDR1 SGHNT, CDR2 YYREEE (reference sequence). Trimming stripped 0 bases from V and 1 base from J, with 10 bases between. The CDR3 sequence: CASSLAQQGNTEAFF. In DNA form, the CDR3 reads TGTGCCAGCAGCTTGGCACAACAGGGGAACACTGAAGCTTTCTTT. Based on the CDR3 plus reference TRBV5-4 and TRBJ1-1, the full variable domain is ETGVTQSPTHLIKTRGQQVTLRCSSQSGHNTVSWYQQALGQGPQFIFQYYREEENGRGNFPPRFSGLQFPNYSSELNVNALELDDSALYLCASSLAQQGNTEAFFGQGTRLTVV.

About this clone: A read error may produce the germline difference seen at one junction end. In DNA form, the CDR3 reads TGTGCTAGCAGCCCTCCAGGGGCTGGGGCCAACGTCCTGACTTTC. Translating gives CASSPPGAGANVLTF. The chain carries TRBV7-7 and TRBJ2-6, with D perhaps matching TRBD1 (6 bases). CDR1 and CDR2 (germline): SSHAT, FNYEAQ (reference sequence). This CDR3 spans 15 amino acids.

The genes are TRBV11-3 and TRBJ2-1; 10 bases fit TRBD1. Germline lookup yields CDR1 SGHNT and CDR2 YENEEA. The CDR3 contains 14 residues. Unmatched junction bases numbered 4, after V lost 1 base and J lost 10 bases. Here the CDR3 reads CASSLGGTGEEQFF. CDR3 DNA: TGTGCCAGCAGCTTAGGGGGGACAGGGGAAGAGCAGTTCTTC.

Remarks on this clone: This is likely an artifact of a read error, given a far larger clone one base away. The genes are TRBV2 and TRBJ1-5; possibly TRBD1 for D (6 bases). The CDR3 spans 13 residues. The germline V and J ends were trimmed by 6 bases and 5 bases, with 11 bases remaining between them. CDR1 SNHLY and CDR2 FYNNEI come from the germline V gene. CDR3: CASSQGRDQPQHF. The CDR3 bases are TGTGCCAGCAGCCAGGGGAGGGATCAGCCCCAGCATTTT.

The gene calls are TRBV5-1 and TRBJ2-5; TRBD1 aligns across 7 bases. V lost 0 bases to trimming and J lost 0 bases; unmatched junction nucleotides: 2. Per the germline V gene, CDR1 is SGHRS and CDR2 is YFSETQ. CDR3 length: 15 residues. The CDR3 coding sequence is TGCGCCAGCAGCTTGGCCGGGACAGACCAAGAGACCCAGTACTTC. Encoded protein: CASSLAGTDQETQYF. Full variable domain (rest looked up from reference TRBV5-1 and TRBJ2-5): KAGVTQTPRYLIKTRGQQVTLSCSPISGHRSVSWYQQTPGQGLQFLFEYFSETQRNKGNFPGRFSGRQFSNSRSEMNVSTLELGDSALYLCASSLAGTDQETQYFGPGTRLLVL.

V is TRBV28 and J is TRBJ1-5; no clear D. This CDR3 region has 14 residues. CDR1 and CDR2 from the germline V gene are MDHEN and SYDVKM. Trimming removed 2 bases at V and 6 bases at J, with 11 bases between. Written as DNA, the CDR3 is TGTGCCAGCAGTTTAATTAGAGTTGGTCAGCCCCAGCATTTT. This gives the protein CASSLIRVGQPQHF.

This chain links TRBV30 with TRBJ1-5, with D maybe TRBD1 (6 bases). The CDR3 sequence is 15 residues long. Trimming removed 3 bases at V and 5 bases at J, with 17 bases between. Germline CDR1 GTSNPN, CDR2 SVGIG (reference sequence). The CDR3 protein is CAWSRGRGQYQPQHF. CDR3 DNA: TGTGCCTGGAGCCGGGGCAGGGGTCAATATCAGCCCCAGCATTTT. Full variable domain (rest looked up from reference TRBV30 and TRBJ1-5): SQTIHQWPATLVQPVGSPLSLECTVEGTSNPNLYWYRQAAGRGLQLLFYSVGIGQISSEVPQNLSASRPQDRQFILSSKKLLLSDSGFYLCAWSRGRGQYQPQHFGDGTRLSIL.